These 2 T cell receptor beta chains came from one sample sequenced in a study of beta chain features in type 1 diabetes (dated by TCRdb to about 2018). Study-wide conclusions, independent of this receptor: Type 1 diabetes patients showed a moderate but significant shortening of TCRB CDR3 length in all four CD4+ subsets.

These receptors are not linked to any known antigen. The library was made by the immunoSEQ multiplex PCR assay. All of the isolated RNA was reverse transcribed with the High Capacity cDNA Reverse Transcription Kit, so expressed TCRB transcripts were sequenced. Held by TCRdb, this immuneACCESS table contains in-frame sequences only and omits some clones. Under half of the omission traces to an unresolved V gene where checked; the cause of the rest is unknown. A total of roughly 290,000 clones appear in this sample, about 15% of them only once. 0.015% to 0.019% of the sample is held by the ten biggest clonotypes. Sequencing was performed on naive CD4+ T cells from blood. What the cell subset or site label conveys for this sample: true naive CD4+ T cells. Receptors were obtained from a man in his late teens or twenties with type 1 diabetes.

This clone was observed a few times. The V call is TRBV30, the J call TRBJ2-5; D might be TRBD1 (6 bases). Germline CDR1 GTSNPN, CDR2 SVGIG (reference sequence). This CDR3 is built from 17 residues. V dropped 2 bases and J dropped 5 bases, with 24 bases sitting between them. CDR3 sequence (DNA): TGTGCCTGGAGTCTCGGAACAGGGAGTTATAGTTGGGAGACCCAGTACTTC. Encoded protein: CAWSLGTGSYSWETQYF.

The rearrangement joins TRBV28 to TRBJ1-1, with 12 bases fitting TRBD1. V lost 5 bases to trimming and J lost 5 bases; unmatched junction nucleotides: 9. Germline V lookup: CDR1 MDHEN, CDR2 SYDVKM. The CDR3 has 16 amino acids. CDR3 in DNA: TGTGCCAGCAGTCCGGGGGGACAGGGGGCATTTACTGAAGCTTTCTTT. Amino acid sequence: CASSPGGQGAFTEAFF.